A selection of T cell receptor beta chains follows, all from one sample in a study of response to subunit inactivated influenza vaccine. MiXCR, run by TCRdb on the RT-PCR reads, gives a single entry per CDR3 protein. The table lists 530,000 or so distinct CDR3 sequences, roughly 23% of them singletons. The sequencing here drew on CD4+ T cells sorted from PBMCs, taken 5 days after vaccination. The receptor set was obtained from a man in his forties or fifties who received an inactivated influenza vaccine. Each CDR3 is given with its conserved first and last residue. Fields, in order: J gene, D gene, clone size, V gene, CDR3 DNA, CDR3 protein. D genes are given only for firm matches. Not every row has a clone size; where given, it reads once, few, many or a size class.

j_call: TRBJ2-7; d_call: TRBD1; clone_size: few; v_call: TRBV7-3; cdr3_nt: TGTGCCAGCAGCTCATATTCGCTTGACAGGGGGAATTACTACGAGCAGTACTTC; cdr3_aa: CASSSYSLDRGNYYEQYF
j_call: TRBJ2-2; d_call: .; clone_size: few; v_call: TRBV20-1; cdr3_nt: TGCAGTGCTAGAGGGGGGGCGTTTACCGGGGAGCTGTTTTTT; cdr3_aa: CSARGGAFTGELFF
j_call: TRBJ2-5; d_call: TRBD2; clone_size: few; v_call: TRBV5-5; cdr3_nt: TGTGCCAGCAGCTTGGGCCTAGCGGGGATAGGGACCCAGTACTTC; cdr3_aa: CASSLGLAGIGTQYF
j_call: TRBJ2-7; d_call: .; clone_size: .; v_call: TRBV30; cdr3_nt: TGTGCCTGGACCCCCGGACCAGAACAAAGCTACGAGCAGTACTTC; cdr3_aa: CAWTPGPEQSYEQYF
j_call: TRBJ2-7; d_call: TRBD2; clone_size: .; v_call: TRBV10-3; cdr3_nt: TGTGCCATCAGATTAGCGGGAGGGTCCGACGAGCAGTACTTC; cdr3_aa: CAIRLAGGSDEQYF
j_call: TRBJ1-2; d_call: .; clone_size: .; v_call: TRBV9; cdr3_nt: TGTGCCAGCAGCGTAGGTTCTAGGACAGACTATGGCTACACCTTC; cdr3_aa: CASSVGSRTDYGYTF
j_call: TRBJ2-3; d_call: .; clone_size: few; v_call: TRBV7-2; cdr3_nt: TGTGCCAGCAGCTTAGCGGGGGAAACAGATACGCAGTATTTT; cdr3_aa: CASSLAGETDTQYF
j_call: TRBJ1-6; d_call: .; clone_size: few; v_call: TRBV5-1; cdr3_nt: TGCGCCAGCAGCTTGGCTCAGGGGAGGAATTCACCCCTCCACTTT; cdr3_aa: CASSLAQGRNSPLHF
j_call: TRBJ2-1; d_call: TRBD2; clone_size: .; v_call: TRBV5-1; cdr3_nt: TGCGCCAGCAGCTTGGCTAGCGGGAGTTGGGAGCAGTTCTTC; cdr3_aa: CASSLASGSWEQFF
j_call: TRBJ2-1; d_call: TRBD2; clone_size: .; v_call: TRBV6-2/TRBV6-3; cdr3_nt: TGTGCCAGCACTCGCGGCGGGACTATCAACAATGAGCAGTTCTTC; cdr3_aa: CASTRGGTINNEQFF
j_call: TRBJ2-1; d_call: .; clone_size: once; v_call: TRBV7-6; cdr3_nt: TGTGCCAGCAGCCGAAGTCCCCTATTCGCAGGGTCCAACAATGAGCAGTTCTTC; cdr3_aa: CASSRSPLFAGSNNEQFF
j_call: TRBJ2-7; d_call: .; clone_size: few; v_call: TRBV5-1; cdr3_nt: TGCGCCAGCAGTCCTAAAGAAGGGGTAACCTACGAGCAGTACTTC; cdr3_aa: CASSPKEGVTYEQYF
j_call: TRBJ2-3; d_call: .; clone_size: once; v_call: TRBV28; cdr3_nt: TGTCCCAGCAGCCGTACTAGCACAGATACGCAGTATTTT; cdr3_aa: CPSSRTSTDTQYF
j_call: TRBJ1-6; d_call: .; clone_size: .; v_call: TRBV3-1; cdr3_nt: TGTGCCAGCAGCCAAGGAAACAGTTATTCACCCCTCCACTTT; cdr3_aa: CASSQGNSYSPLHF
j_call: TRBJ2-1; d_call: .; clone_size: .; v_call: TRBV12-3/TRBV12-4; cdr3_nt: TGTGCCAGCAGTTTACCCCATAGCTCCTACAATGAGCAGTTCTTC; cdr3_aa: CASSLPHSSYNEQFF
j_call: TRBJ1-1; d_call: .; clone_size: many; v_call: TRBV5-5; cdr3_nt: TGTGCCAGCAGCTTGGAGGCGGTTAACACTGAAGCTTTCTTT; cdr3_aa: CASSLEAVNTEAFF
j_call: TRBJ2-5; d_call: .; clone_size: .; v_call: TRBV12-3/TRBV12-4; cdr3_nt: TGTGCCAGCGGTCCCCAAGAGACCCAGTACTTC; cdr3_aa: CASGPQETQYF
j_call: TRBJ2-3; d_call: .; clone_size: .; v_call: TRBV29-1; cdr3_nt: TGCAGCGTTGTTCGCGGTTCAAATACGCAGTATTTT; cdr3_aa: CSVVRGSNTQYF
j_call: TRBJ1-1; d_call: TRBD1; clone_size: .; v_call: TRBV18; cdr3_nt: TGTGCCAGCTCACCCGTACAGGGGGCATGGACTGAAGCTTTCTTT; cdr3_aa: CASSPVQGAWTEAFF
j_call: TRBJ2-5; d_call: .; clone_size: few; v_call: TRBV5-5; cdr3_nt: TGTGCCAGCAGCGACCGAAAATTGGCGGGAACGGAGACCCAGTACTTC; cdr3_aa: CASSDRKLAGTETQYF
j_call: TRBJ2-1; d_call: .; clone_size: few; v_call: TRBV14; cdr3_nt: TGTGCCAGCAGCCAAGATCAGGCTATCCAGGGTTACAATGAGCAGTTCTTC; cdr3_aa: CASSQDQAIQGYNEQFF
j_call: TRBJ2-1; d_call: .; clone_size: .; v_call: TRBV6-6; cdr3_nt: TGTGCCGGAGCAGCTTCCTACAATGAGCAGTTCTTC; cdr3_aa: CAGAASYNEQFF
j_call: TRBJ2-5; d_call: .; clone_size: .; v_call: TRBV10-3; cdr3_nt: TGTGCCATCAGTGTGGGGGAGACCCAGTACTTC; cdr3_aa: CAISVGETQYF
j_call: TRBJ2-7; d_call: .; clone_size: .; v_call: TRBV20-1; cdr3_nt: TGCAGTGCTAGAGTTCCAGATGTCTCCTACGAGCAGTACTTC; cdr3_aa: CSARVPDVSYEQYF
j_call: TRBJ1-5; d_call: .; clone_size: .; v_call: TRBV20-1; cdr3_nt: TGCAGTGCTAGTGGCCCCACGGTCGGGCAGCCCCAGCATTTT; cdr3_aa: CSASGPTVGQPQHF
j_call: TRBJ2-2; d_call: TRBD1; clone_size: .; v_call: TRBV7-2; cdr3_nt: TGTGCCAGCAGCCAAAGACAGGGGTACACCGGGGAGCTGTTTTTT; cdr3_aa: CASSQRQGYTGELFF
j_call: TRBJ2-3; d_call: .; clone_size: .; v_call: TRBV9; cdr3_nt: TGTGCCAGCAGCGTAGTAGGGACTCAGGGTACGCAGTATTTT; cdr3_aa: CASSVVGTQGTQYF
j_call: TRBJ2-3; d_call: .; clone_size: few; v_call: TRBV9; cdr3_nt: TGTGCCAGCAGTCACTCTTTGAGCACAGATACGCAGTATTTT; cdr3_aa: CASSHSLSTDTQYF
j_call: TRBJ1-1; d_call: .; clone_size: .; v_call: TRBV12-3/TRBV12-4; cdr3_nt: TGTGCCAGCAGTCCCCTGGGACTCTGGGGAGAAGCTTTCTTT; cdr3_aa: CASSPLGLWGEAFF
j_call: TRBJ2-1; d_call: .; clone_size: .; v_call: TRBV10-2; cdr3_nt: TGCGCCAGCAGTGAGAAGGCTAGCTCCTACAATGAGCAGTTCTTC; cdr3_aa: CASSEKASSYNEQFF
j_call: TRBJ2-7; d_call: .; clone_size: .; v_call: TRBV20-1; cdr3_nt: TGCAGTGCGAGTGCTAGGAGCTCCTACGAGCAGTACTTC; cdr3_aa: CSASARSSYEQYF
j_call: TRBJ2-7; d_call: TRBD1; clone_size: few; v_call: TRBV29-1; cdr3_nt: TGCAGCGTTGAAACTCGACAGGGATGGGGTGAGCAGTACTTC; cdr3_aa: CSVETRQGWGEQYF
j_call: TRBJ1-2; d_call: TRBD1; clone_size: many; v_call: TRBV29-1; cdr3_nt: TGCAGCGTTGAAGACCGGGACAGGGGCCTAGGCTACACCTTC; cdr3_aa: CSVEDRDRGLGYTF
j_call: TRBJ2-1; d_call: .; clone_size: .; v_call: TRBV20-1; cdr3_nt: TGCAGTGCTAGAGGACTTTACGACCGCTCCTACAATGAGCAGTTCTTC; cdr3_aa: CSARGLYDRSYNEQFF
j_call: TRBJ1-5; d_call: TRBD1; clone_size: few; v_call: TRBV29-1; cdr3_nt: TGCAGCGTTGGCACAGGGGCGAATAGCAATCAGCCCCAGCATTTT; cdr3_aa: CSVGTGANSNQPQHF
j_call: TRBJ1-3; d_call: .; clone_size: .; v_call: TRBV4-1; cdr3_nt: TGCGCCAGCAGCCCATACCCAAGGTCGGGAAACACCATATATTTT; cdr3_aa: CASSPYPRSGNTIYF
j_call: TRBJ2-7; d_call: .; clone_size: .; v_call: TRBV20-1; cdr3_nt: TGCAGTGCTAGAGATGAGGGGCTATCCTACGAGCAGTACTTC; cdr3_aa: CSARDEGLSYEQYF
j_call: TRBJ2-1; d_call: TRBD2; clone_size: .; v_call: TRBV7-9; cdr3_nt: TGTGCCAGCAGCTTAGATGGGACTAGCGGGAGTAAGTTCTTC; cdr3_aa: CASSLDGTSGSKFF